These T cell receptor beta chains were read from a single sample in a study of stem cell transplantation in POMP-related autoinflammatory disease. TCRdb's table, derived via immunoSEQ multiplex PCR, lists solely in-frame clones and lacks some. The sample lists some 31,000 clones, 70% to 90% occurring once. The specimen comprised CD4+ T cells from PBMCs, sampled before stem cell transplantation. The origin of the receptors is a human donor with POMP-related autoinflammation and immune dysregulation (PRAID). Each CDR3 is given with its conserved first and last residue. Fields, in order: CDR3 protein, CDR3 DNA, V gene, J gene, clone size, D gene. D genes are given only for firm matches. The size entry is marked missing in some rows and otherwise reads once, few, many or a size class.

CASSVDPSGGEQYF	TGTGCCAGCAGCGTAGATCCCTCCGGGGGCGAGCAGTACTTC	TRBV9	TRBJ2-7	.	.
CASSLEAGGRNIQYF	TGCGCCAGCAGCTTGGAAGCCGGGGGACGGAACATTCAGTACTTC	TRBV4-1	TRBJ2-4	.	.
CASSFWPTGVGTGELFF	TGTGCCAGCAGCTTTTGGCCTACAGGGGTTGGCACCGGGGAGCTGTTTTTT	TRBV5-6	TRBJ2-2	.	TRBD1
CASSYRQNTEAFF	TGTGCCAGCAGTTACCGACAGAACACTGAAGCTTTCTTT	TRBV6-6	TRBJ1-1	once	.
CASSTTSTGSGELFF	TGTGCCAGCAGCACTACGTCGACAGGGTCCGGGGAGCTGTTTTTT	TRBV7-6	TRBJ2-2	.	TRBD1
CASIRDRINQPQHF	TGTGCCAGCATCCGGGACCGGATCAATCAGCCCCAGCATTTT	TRBV6-1	TRBJ1-5	.	.
CASRGQGFGGYTF	TGTGCCAGCAGGGGACAGGGGTTCGGTGGCTACACCTTC	TRBV6-5	TRBJ1-2	.	TRBD1
CASSFGRLATDTQYF	TGTGCCAGCAGCTTTGGACGATTGGCCACAGATACGCAGTATTTT	TRBV7-2	TRBJ2-3	.	.
CASSYQGGLSEAFF	TGTGCCAGTAGTTACCAGGGCGGTCTTTCTGAAGCTTTCTTT	TRBV19	TRBJ1-1	.	.
CASSEDLAEQFF	TGTGCCAGCAGTGAGGACCTTGCTGAGCAGTTCTTC	TRBV2	TRBJ2-1	.	.
CASSLVPTDTQYF	TGTGCCAGCAGCTTAGTGCCCACAGATACGCAGTATTTT	TRBV7-3	TRBJ2-3	.	.
CASRNDIRNTEAFF	TGTGCCAGCAGAAATGACATAAGGAACACTGAAGCTTTCTTT	TRBV7-9	TRBJ1-1	.	.
CASSEETYEQYF	TGTGCCAGCAGTGAGGAGACCTACGAGCAGTACTTC	TRBV2	TRBJ2-7	once	.
CASASGTATDTQYF	TGTGCCAGCGCCTCCGGGACAGCTACAGATACGCAGTATTTT	TRBV7-3	TRBJ2-3	.	TRBD1
CSVRRGGLQTQYF	TGCAGCGTACGTCGCGGAGGCCTTCAGACCCAGTACTTC	TRBV29-1	TRBJ2-5	.	.
CASSGQGDYSEQYF	TGCGCCAGCAGTGGTCAGGGGGACTACTCCGAGCAGTACTTC	TRBV10-1	TRBJ2-7	.	.
CASSLTGYTF	TGTGCCAGCAGCTTGACTGGCTACACCTTC	TRBV5-4	TRBJ1-2	.	.
CASSLMGRHGDSGANVLTF	TGCGCCAGCAGCTTGATGGGCAGGCACGGGGACTCTGGGGCCAACGTCCTGACTTTC	TRBV5-1	TRBJ2-6	.	.
CASSPRQGADYEQYF	TGTGCCAGCTCACCACGACAGGGGGCTGACTACGAGCAGTACTTC	TRBV18	TRBJ2-7	few	TRBD1
CASSISGNQPQHF	TGTGCCAGTAGTATCTCGGGGAATCAGCCCCAGCATTTT	TRBV19	TRBJ1-5	.	.
CASRRTGRGYGYTF	TGTGCCAGCAGGCGGACAGGGCGCGGGTATGGCTACACCTTC	TRBV7-3	TRBJ1-2	.	TRBD1
CAIMGGEGRTEAFF	TGTGCCATCATGGGTGGGGAGGGGCGGACTGAAGCTTTCTTT	TRBV10-3	TRBJ1-1	few	.